What follows is one T cell receptor (beta chain) and its context. This entry comes from a study of blood T cell repertoires in COVID-19. Study summary: Acute-phase and convalescent COVID-19 samples originated in the United States, Italy and Spain. PBMCs, B-cell-depleted T cells, or T cells were the source of the cDNA or gDNA that made up the material.

As originally analysed: Counts of nucleated cells, estimated from reference gene primer amplification, were obtained. The repertoire was sequenced with immunoSEQ multiplex PCR; TCRdb's copy has only in-frame clones and lacks some. V and J calls and clone size are given by that table; D and trimming were obtained from the DNA. Of 250,000 to 300,000 clones in the sample, 86% are singletons; the top ten hold 3.6%. Trimming took 4 bases from V and 4 from J; bases not matched to a gene: 7. Germline V CDR1 and CDR2: SGHTA, FQGTGA. This CDR3 has 15 amino acids. What was sequenced was peripheral blood. V usage is TRBV7-3 and J usage is TRBJ2-1, with 7 bases lining up with TRBD1. The receptor's source is a man younger than 30 with active or convalescent COVID-19. The CDR3 DNA is TGTGCCAGCAGCTCACAACCGGGACAGTACAATGAGCAGTTCTTC. Translating it yields CASSSQPGQYNEQFF.